These 19 T cell receptor beta chains came from one sample sequenced in a study of identical twins. A single record per CDR3 protein comes from TCRdb applying MiXCR to the 5' RACE reads. The sample lists hundreds of thousands of distinct CDR3 sequences; about 22% were seen once. This sample was also put to use in a study of yellow fever vaccine responses in identical twins.

Sample: CD4+ T cells sorted from blood. Source of these receptors: a woman younger than 30 in good health.

This clonotype was seen more than once but under ten times. The CDR3 is CASSGINEQFF. The CDR3 DNA sequence: TGTGCCAGCAGCGGGATCAATGAGCAGTTCTTC. The V and J genes are TRBV6-5 and TRBJ2-1; D might be TRBD2 (5 bases). Germline CDR1 MNHEY, CDR2 SVGAGI. The CDR3 extends over 11 amino acids. V dropped 6 bases and J dropped 6 bases, with 6 bases sitting between them.

V usage is TRBV27 and J usage is TRBJ2-4; D possibly corresponds to TRBD2 (6 bases). V was shortened by 8 bases and J by 1 base, with 12 bases between the two germline ends. The CDR3 runs to 14 residues. Germline V gene sequence: CDR1 MNHEY, CDR2 SMNVEV (reference sequence). This CDR3 is CASGRGGAKNIQYF. The CDR3 DNA follows: TGTGCCAGCGGGCGTGGGGGGGCCAAAAACATTCAGTACTTC.

The V gene is TRBV19, the J gene TRBJ2-1; 13 nucleotides line up with TRBD2. The germline CDR1 and CDR2 sequences are LNHDA and SQIVND (reference sequence). With 4 bases clipped from V and 11 bases from J, the junction kept 8 bases outside the gene matches. The CDR3 extends over 15 amino acids. CDR3 nucleotides: TGTGCCAGTAGTACCGGGACTAGCGGGACCCCAAAGCAGTTCTTC. Amino acids: CASSTGTSGTPKQFF.

The chain links TRBV6-5 to TRBJ2-7; TRBD2 matches 7 bases. There are 17 residues in the CDR3. After removal of 0 bases from V and 5 bases from J, the junction contained 13 bases not matched to a gene. CDR1 and CDR2 (germline): MNHEY, SVGAGI. The DNA for the CDR3 is TGTGCCAGCAGTTACTCGGCCAAGCGGGGTCCAGGAGACGAGCAGTACTTC. Translating it yields CASSYSAKRGPGDEQYF.

This clonotype was seen a handful of times. The chain carries TRBV20-1 and TRBJ2-3, with D possibly being TRBD2 (6 bases). Germline CDR1 is DFQATT and CDR2 is SNEGSKA (reference sequence). Trimming cost V 2 bases and J 0 bases, with 15 bases left between them. The CDR3 sequence is 16 residues long. This CDR3 reads CSARSWTAGSTDTQYF. The CDR3 region has the DNA TGCAGTGCTAGATCGTGGACGGCGGGGAGCACAGATACGCAGTATTTT.

CDR3 sequence reads: CAISEEVGGRGHEQYF. For the CDR3, the DNA is TGTGCCATCAGTGAGGAAGTTGGCGGGAGAGGCCACGAGCAGTACTTC. The chain uses TRBV10-3 and TRBJ2-7; TRBD2 aligns across 7 bases. The length of the CDR3 is 16 residues. With V trimmed by 2 bases and J by 5 bases, 12 bases remained unmatched. Germline CDR1 is ENHRY and CDR2 is SYGVKD.

Only a few counts were recorded for this clonotype. The chain uses TRBV2 and TRBJ2-7, with 9 bases that match TRBD1. Germline lookup yields CDR1 SNHLY and CDR2 FYNNEI. The CDR3 has 13 amino acids. With V trimmed by 8 bases and J by 3 bases, 5 bases remained unmatched. CDR3 nucleotides: TGTGCCAGCCGGGACAGGGCAAGCTACGAGCAGTACTTC. Its protein product is CASRDRASYEQYF.

The chain employs TRBV25-1 and TRBJ2-5; perhaps TRBD1 as D (5 bases). Germline V gives CDR1 MGHDK, CDR2 SYGVNS. This CDR3 spans 15 amino acids. Trimming removed 4 bases from V and 4 bases from J, with 16 bases in between. The CDR3 DNA follows: TGTGCCAGCAGTGGATGGGGCAGGGATGTAGAGACCCAGTACTTC. Its protein product is CASSGWGRDVETQYF.

The chain is built from TRBV12-3 or TRBV12-4 and TRBJ2-1; D possibly corresponds to TRBD2 (5 bases). This CDR3 contains 15 residues. Trimming cost V 1 base and J 2 bases, with 9 bases left between them. CDR3 amino acids: CASSLVGLTYNEQFF. The CDR3 coding sequence is TGTGCCAGCAGTTTAGTCGGACTGACCTACAATGAGCAGTTCTTC.

The chain recombines TRBV18 with TRBJ2-7, with 8 positions matching TRBD2. The germline V gene has CDR1 KGHSH and CDR2 LQKENI. V lost 6 bases and J lost 3; bases outside the gene matches: 7. The CDR3 runs to 14 residues. The CDR3 loop is CASSSPRGGYEQYF. The CDR3 DNA sequence: TGTGCCAGCTCGTCCCCCCGGGGGGGCTACGAGCAGTACTTC.

This clonotype was observed a handful of times. The chain couples TRBV5-1 to TRBJ2-2, with D possibly being TRBD1 or TRBD2 (5 bases each). Germline V gene lookup returns CDR1 SGHRS and CDR2 YFSETQ. V was clipped by 4 bases and J by 1 base, with 14 bases between them. The CDR3 totals 16 residues. In nucleotides, the CDR3 is TGCGCCAGCAGCCGGGACGGGAACCTGAACACCGGGGAGCTGTTTTTT. It is translated as CASSRDGNLNTGELFF.

This clonotype has a handful of counts. The chain combines TRBV15 with TRBJ1-2, with D tentatively TRBD1 (5 bases). This CDR3 region has 16 residues. Germline CDR1 and CDR2: LNHNV and YYDKDF (reference sequence). V dropped 0 bases and J dropped 8 bases, with 19 bases sitting between them. The CDR3 sequence is CATSREIGAVVRGYTF. CDR3 bases: TGTGCCACCAGCAGAGAGATAGGGGCGGTCGTTCGAGGCTACACCTTC.

A few counts support this clonotype. The chain joins TRBV12-3 or TRBV12-4 to TRBJ2-1; TRBD2 might be the D (5 bases). The germline V and J ends were trimmed by 7 bases and 7 bases, with 14 bases remaining between them. CDR3 length: 13 amino acids. The CDR3 sequence: CASTKIPGNEQFF. In DNA, the CDR3 is TGTGCCAGCACGAAGATTCCGGGGAATGAGCAGTTCTTC.

The chain links TRBV9 to TRBJ2-5, with 7 bases aligning to TRBD2. Germline trimming cut 0 bases from V and 0 bases from J; bases unmatched to any gene: 5. The CDR3 has 16 amino acids. In germline, CDR1 is SGDLS, CDR2 YYNGEE. CDR3 nucleotide sequence: TGTGCCAGCAGCGTAGGGGGAGGGGCTTACCAAGAGACCCAGTACTTC. This gives the protein CASSVGGGAYQETQYF. Full variable domain (missing parts from reference TRBV9 and TRBJ2-5): DSGVTQTPKHLITATGQRVTLRCSPRSGDLSVYWYQQSLDQGLQFLIQYYNGEERAKGNILERFSAQQFPDLHSELNLSSLELGDSALYFCASSVGGGAYQETQYFGPGTRLLVL.

The count of this clonotype is one. This chain links TRBV6-1 with TRBJ2-7; 9 nucleotides line up with TRBD1. This CDR3 has 15 amino acids. Germline CDR1 MNHNS, CDR2 SASEGT. V lost 7 bases and J lost 2; bases outside the gene matches: 9. The CDR3 DNA is TGTGCCAGCAAAAGGGACAGGGCTGGCCCCTACGAGCAGTACGTC. Amino acid sequence: CASKRDRAGPYEQYV.

The V gene is TRBV5-1, the J gene TRBJ2-3; D unclear. With 4 bases removed from V and 8 bases from J, the gap between germline ends came to 14 bases. The germline CDR1 and CDR2 sequences are SGHRS and YFSETQ. This CDR3 has 13 amino acids. CDR3 DNA: TGCGCCAGCAGCCAGGCCCTGACCGGTACGCAGTATTTT. It yields the protein CASSQALTGTQYF.

This clonotype was detected only a few times. V is TRBV29-1 and J is TRBJ2-1; 7 bases agree with TRBD1. The CDR3 sequence is 15 residues long. Germline loops: CDR1 SQVTM, CDR2 ANQGSEA. V shed 0 bases, J shed 4 bases, and the junction held 6 bases outside the gene matches. CDR3 loop: CSVEETGQLYNEQFF. The CDR3 DNA follows: TGCAGCGTTGAAGAGACGGGACAGCTTTACAATGAGCAGTTCTTC.

This clonotype turned up a few times. The chain links TRBV25-1 to TRBJ1-1; no reliable D call. Germline CDR1 is MGHDK and CDR2 is SYGVNS. Deletions cut 7 bases from V and 1 base from J, with 4 bases between. The CDR3 sequence is 11 residues long. CDR3 coding DNA: TGTGCCAGCATAGCGAACACTGAAGCTTTCTTT. Protein: CASIANTEAFF.

With respect to this clonotype: A junction boundary mismatches the germline segment, possibly from a read error. The chain uses TRBV4-1 and TRBJ2-5; 9 positions match TRBD1. The CDR3 sequence is 13 residues long. Germline loops: CDR1 MGHRA, CDR2 YSYEKL. Written as DNA, the CDR3 is TGTGCCAGCAGCCAGGACAGGGGAGAGACCCAGTACTTC. Its translation is CASSQDRGETQYF.